This TCR beta chain was documented in a study of T cells after yellow fever vaccination. Findings of the study overall: The booster saw the reappearance of most primary-vaccination clones (roughly 96% CD4, around 88% CD8). A limited proportion of clonotypes was detected within both the CD4 and CD8 compartments.

A word on this clonotype: The antigen is not known.

CDR1 and CDR2 from the germline V gene are SGHRS and YFSETQ. V shed 4 bases and J 1 base; nucleotides not matched to a gene: 9. The CDR3 sequence is 16 residues long. Production of TCR cDNA was by 5'RACE template switching, which also added a universal primer site and UMIs. In TCRdb, the 5' RACE reads were re-called with MiXCR into one record per CDR3 protein. This sample yields about 150,000 distinct CDR3 sequences, of which around 6.3% are seen a single time; approximately 0.59% belongs to the top ten. The TCR comes from a man aged 30-40 years who received the YFV17D yellow fever vaccine. Sequencing used CD4+ T cells sorted from PBMCs, obtained 10 days after the yellow fever booster vaccination. This chain joins TRBV5-1 and TRBJ2-5; 8 nucleotides match TRBD2. The CDR3 nucleotides read TGCGCCAGCAGCCGCGCGGGCGGGAGGCGCCAAGAGACCCAGTACTTC. It encodes CASSRAGGRRQETQYF.